This TCR beta chain was identified in a study of shared clonotypes between healthy human individuals. Here immunoSEQ multiplex PCR was the method, and the copy in TCRdb shows in-frame clones only, minus some. The data contain about 980,000 clones, less than 85% of them singletons. A CD45RA-negative memory subset and a CD45RA+ naive subset were separated from the CD4+ cells. In germline, CDR1 is SGHRS, CDR2 YFSETQ. This CDR3 contains 14 residues. V gave up 8 bases and J gave up 0 bases, with 12 bases separating them. This rearrangement joins TRBV5-1 to TRBJ2-1; D unresolved. This clonotype originated in a young man in good health. The sample comprised memory CD4+ T cells sorted from blood. Subset defined: CD45RA-negative fraction. CDR3 in amino acids: CASGSGSSYNEQFF. Written as DNA, the CDR3 is TGCGCCAGTGGAAGTGGTAGCTCCTACAATGAGCAGTTCTTC. The full variable domain, in which reference TRBV5-1 and TRBJ2-1 provide the parts outside the CDR3, is KAGVTQTPRYLIKTRGQQVTLSCSPISGHRSVSWYQQTPGQGLQFLFEYFSETQRNKGNFPGRFSGRQFSNSRSEMNVSTLELGDSALYLCASGSGSSYNEQFFGPGTRLTVL.